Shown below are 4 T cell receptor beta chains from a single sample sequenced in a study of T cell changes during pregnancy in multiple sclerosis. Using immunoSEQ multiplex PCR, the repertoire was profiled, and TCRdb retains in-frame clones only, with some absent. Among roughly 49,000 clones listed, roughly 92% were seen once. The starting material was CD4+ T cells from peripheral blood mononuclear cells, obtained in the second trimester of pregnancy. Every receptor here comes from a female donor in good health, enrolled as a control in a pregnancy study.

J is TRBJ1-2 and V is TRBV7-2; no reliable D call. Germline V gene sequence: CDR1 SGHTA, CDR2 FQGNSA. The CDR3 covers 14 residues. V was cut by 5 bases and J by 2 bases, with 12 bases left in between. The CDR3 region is CASSLSTDNYGYTF. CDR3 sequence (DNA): TGTGCCAGCAGCCTCTCGACTGACAACTATGGCTACACCTTC.

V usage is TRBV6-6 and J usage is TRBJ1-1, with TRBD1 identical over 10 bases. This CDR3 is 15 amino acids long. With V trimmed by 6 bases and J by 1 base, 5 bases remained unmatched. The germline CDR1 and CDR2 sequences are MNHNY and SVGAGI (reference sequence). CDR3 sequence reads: CASSWGQGRNTEAFF. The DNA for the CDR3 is TGTGCCAGCAGCTGGGGACAGGGGCGGAACACTGAAGCTTTCTTT.

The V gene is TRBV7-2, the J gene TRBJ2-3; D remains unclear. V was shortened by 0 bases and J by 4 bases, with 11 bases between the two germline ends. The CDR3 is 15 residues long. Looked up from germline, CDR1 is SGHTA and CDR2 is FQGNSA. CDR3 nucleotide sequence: TGTGCCAGCAGCTTAGCAATTGGCGGATCAGATACGCAGTATTTT. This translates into CASSLAIGGSDTQYF.

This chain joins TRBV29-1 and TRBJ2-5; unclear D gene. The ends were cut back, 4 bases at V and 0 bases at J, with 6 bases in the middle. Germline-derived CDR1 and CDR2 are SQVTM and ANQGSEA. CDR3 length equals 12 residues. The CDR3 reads CSVVEHQETQYF. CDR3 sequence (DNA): TGCAGCGTTGTCGAGCACCAAGAGACCCAGTACTTC.